The 20 T cell receptor beta chains listed next were all sequenced from one sample in a study of cytomegalovirus exposure and HLA in healthy donors. Primers included in the PCR were 60 Vbeta and 13 Jbeta primers. Sequencing was performed with immunoSEQ multiplex PCR; in TCRdb, only in-frame clones are kept and a portion is missing. The data contain 130,000 to 150,000 clones, 70% to 85% of them seen just once; the ten biggest clones take up about 3.7%. Specimen: PBMCs. These receptors were obtained from a male donor in good health and CMV-seronegative.

To note about this clone: Other nucleotide sequences in the sample specify the same CDR3. CDR3: CASSPRAGGTYEQYF. The CDR3 region has the DNA TGTGCCAGCTCACCACGGGCCGGGGGTACCTACGAGCAGTACTTC. The V call is TRBV18, the J call TRBJ2-7; the D gene is possibly TRBD2 (6 bases). CDR1 and CDR2 (germline): KGHSH, LQKENI. This CDR3 is built from 15 residues. V was clipped by 1 base and J by 2 bases, with 12 bases between them. The complete variable domain, with remaining parts taken from reference TRBV18 and TRBJ2-7, reads NAGVMQNPRHLVRRRGQEARLRCSPMKGHSHVYWYRQLPEEGLKFMVYLQKENIIDESGMPKERFSAEFPKEGPSILRIQQVVRGDSAAYFCASSPRAGGTYEQYFGPGTRLTVT.

The chain combines TRBV2 with TRBJ2-5, with 7 positions matching TRBD2. Germline CDR1 and CDR2: SNHLY and FYNNEI. There are 14 residues in the CDR3. V lost 6 bases to trimming and J lost 11 bases; unmatched junction nucleotides: 15. The CDR3 DNA sequence: TGTGCCAGCAGCGCTCGAATAGCGGGCCATCCGCAGTACTTC. Its translation is CASSARIAGHPQYF.

In this sample, this clone turned up a few times. The chain links TRBV18 to TRBJ2-2; D is ambiguous. The germline V gene has CDR1 KGHSH and CDR2 LQKENI. Between the trimmed V and J ends, which lost 4 bases and 2 bases, there was a span of 5 bases. The CDR3 is 13 residues long. CDR3 nucleotides: TGTGCCAGCTCACGAGAAAACACCGGGGAGCTGTTTTTT. Residues: CASSRENTGELFF.

The rearrangement joins TRBV11-1 to TRBJ2-7, with 7 positions matching TRBD1. CDR1 and CDR2 from the germline V gene are SGHAT and FQDESV (reference sequence). The CDR3 totals 15 residues. The trim removed 0 bases at V and 3 bases at J, leaving 5 bases unmatched. This CDR3 reads CASSLAGTDHYEQYF. CDR3 coding DNA: TGTGCCAGCAGCTTAGCTGGGACAGACCACTACGAGCAGTACTTC.

This sequence joins TRBV19 and TRBJ2-7; TRBD2 matches 11 bases. The CDR3 has 13 amino acids. Per the germline V gene, CDR1 is LNHDA and CDR2 is SQIVND (reference sequence). V lost 10 bases and J lost 0; bases outside the gene matches: 2. CDR3 sequence reads: CATSGRPSYEQYF. The CDR3 bases are TGTGCCACTAGCGGGAGGCCCTCCTACGAGCAGTACTTC.

The chain uses TRBV29-1 and TRBJ1-1; D not certain. Germline values: CDR1 SQVTM, CDR2 ANQGSEA. V lost 3 bases, J lost 1 base, and 6 bases lay in between. The CDR3 has 12 residues. CDR3 residues: CSVERENTEAFF. The CDR3 DNA follows: TGCAGCGTTGAGAGGGAGAACACTGAAGCTTTCTTT.

V and J are TRBV5-6 and TRBJ1-1, with 11 bases identical to TRBD1. Per the germline V gene, CDR1 is SGHDT and CDR2 is YYEEEE. Unmatched junction bases numbered 3, after V lost 3 bases and J lost 2 bases. The CDR3 consists of 15 residues. The CDR3 DNA is TGTGCCAGCAGCTCGGACAGGGGGCCCAACACTGAAGCTTTCTTT. Translated, it gives CASSSDRGPNTEAFF.

The chain uses TRBV6-5 and TRBJ2-2; TRBD1 agrees at 7 bases. CDR1 is MNHEY and CDR2 is SVGAGI in the germline V gene. The CDR3 length is 14 residues. Trimming took 6 bases from V and 3 from J; bases not matched to a gene: 4. The CDR3 here is CASRRTGDTGELFF. DNA for the CDR3: TGTGCCAGCAGGCGGACAGGAGACACCGGGGAGCTGTTTTTT.

The chain carries TRBV6-1 and TRBJ1-1; TRBD1 might be the D (6 bases). The CDR3 covers 14 residues. The germline CDR1 and CDR2 sequences are MNHNS and SASEGT. V lost 5 bases and J lost 2, with 12 bases in between. The CDR3, as DNA: TGTGCCAGCAGTCGACGGACAGCTAACACTGAAGCTTTCTTT. Translation gives CASSRRTANTEAFF.

The chain joins TRBV5-1 to TRBJ2-7; tentatively, D is TRBD1 (5 bases). V was cut by 0 bases and J by 4 bases, with 5 bases left in between. Per the germline V gene, CDR1 is SGHRS and CDR2 is YFSETQ. This CDR3 spans 12 amino acids. The CDR3 sequence: CASSLDRYEQYF. CDR3 in DNA: TGCGCCAGCAGCTTGGACAGGTACGAGCAGTACTTC.

J is TRBJ1-2 and V is TRBV6-5, with D possibly matching TRBD1 (6 bases). Germline-derived CDR1 and CDR2 are MNHEY and SVGAGI. This CDR3 spans 15 amino acids. Between the trimmed V and J ends, which lost 2 bases and 0 bases, there was a span of 10 bases. CDR3 loop: CASSYKGGSNYGYTF. CDR3 sequence (DNA): TGTGCCAGCAGTTACAAAGGGGGTTCTAACTATGGCTACACCTTC.

V gene TRBV2 combines with J gene TRBJ1-4, with a tentative D call TRBD1 (5 bases). The CDR3 extends over 14 amino acids. The germline V gene has CDR1 SNHLY and CDR2 FYNNEI. Trimming cost V 7 bases and J 4 bases, with 13 bases left between them. The CDR3 here is CASTDGRVNEKLFF. CDR3 bases: TGTGCCAGCACCGACGGCAGGGTTAATGAAAAACTGTTTTTT.

To note about this clone: The junction does not match germline at one end; this may be a read error. V gene TRBV2 combines with J gene TRBJ2-1, with 7 bases identical to TRBD2. This CDR3 is built from 14 residues. CDR1 is SNHLY, CDR2 FYNNEI, per germline. Here the CDR3 reads CASTELARYNEQFF. CDR3 nucleotide sequence: TGTGCCAGCACTGAACTAGCGCGCTATAATGAGCAGTTCTTC. The full variable domain, with the rest looked up from reference TRBV2 and TRBJ2-1, is EPEVTQTPSHQVTQMGQEVILRCVPISNHLYFYWYRQILGQKVEFLVSFYNNEISEKSEIFDDQFSVERPDGSNFTLKIRSTKLEDSAMYFCASTELARYNEQFFGPGTRLTVL.

The rearrangement uses TRBV7-2 and TRBJ2-3, with 10 nucleotides matching TRBD2. Per the germline V gene, CDR1 is SGHTA and CDR2 is FQGNSA. V gave up 1 base and J gave up 2 bases; unmatched junction bases: 6. The CDR3 is made up of 17 amino acids. In DNA form, the CDR3 reads TGTGCCAGCAGCTTAGTTGGTAGCGGGGGGCTCACAGATACGCAGTATTTT. It codes for CASSLVGSGGLTDTQYF.

The chain uses TRBV9 and TRBJ2-1, with 7 bases lining up with TRBD2. The CDR3 sequence is 16 residues long. V lost 0 bases and J lost 0; bases outside the gene matches: 3. In germline, CDR1 is SGDLS, CDR2 YYNGEE. The CDR3 region has the DNA TGTGCCAGCAGCGTAGGGGGAGGGCCCTCCTACAATGAGCAGTTCTTC. This encodes CASSVGGGPSYNEQFF.

The chain links TRBV7-9 to TRBJ1-4, with 8 bases aligning to TRBD1. The V segment lost 5 bases and the J segment 10 bases; nucleotides outside the gene matches: 9. CDR1 and CDR2 from the germline V gene are SEHNR and FQNEAQ (reference sequence). The CDR3 is 14 residues long. This CDR3 reads CASSLDREAGKLFF. The CDR3 bases are TGTGCCAGCAGCCTGGACAGGGAGGCAGGAAAACTGTTTTTT.

The sample holds a few counts of this clone. The V gene is TRBV5-6, the J gene TRBJ1-6; the D is unclear. The CDR3 contains 18 residues. The V gene's germline CDR1 is SGHDT and CDR2 YYEEEE. V lost 0 bases and J lost 9, with 22 bases in between. The CDR3 coding sequence is TGTGCCAGCAGCTTGGGCTATCGCTTCGGTGAGGGCGGTTCACCCCTCCACTTT. This translates into CASSLGYRFGEGGSPLHF.

Only one count was recorded for this clone. The chain carries TRBV5-5 and TRBJ1-2; D is undetermined. The CDR3 sequence is 15 residues long. Trimming pared 0 bases from V and 5 bases from J, leaving 14 bases between. Germline CDR1 SGHKS, CDR2 YYEKEE (reference sequence). The CDR3 bases are TGTGCCAGCAGCTTGGCCCGGGTCGTTCCTTATGGCTACACCTTC. Protein sequence: CASSLARVVPYGYTF.

This clone came up once. The junction differs from germline at one of its ends, possibly a read error. This sequence joins TRBV29-1 and TRBJ1-5; TRBD1 matches 8 bases. Germline loops: CDR1 SQVTM, CDR2 ANQGSEA. This CDR3 region has 14 residues. The CDR3 region is CSVKFPGGNQPQHF. The CDR3 nucleotides read TGCAGCGTTAAATTTCCAGGGGGCAACCAGCCCCAGCATTTT.

This clone was counted once. This sequence joins TRBV7-9 and TRBJ2-5; D might be TRBD2 (5 bases). CDR1 is SEHNR, CDR2 FQNEAQ, per germline (reference sequence). The CDR3 contains 13 residues. The ends were cut back, 5 bases at V and 4 bases at J, with 11 bases in the middle. CDR3 amino acids: CASSPRGLETQYF. The CDR3 DNA follows: TGTGCCAGCAGCCCCCGAGGACTAGAGACCCAGTACTTC.